Listed below are T cell receptor beta chains from one sample, sequenced in a study of shared clonotypes between healthy human individuals. Clones were sequenced by immunoSEQ multiplex PCR, and TCRdb holds only the in-frame ones, with some missing. The sample includes 2 million to 2.5 million clones, almost 96% seen only once; the top ten take less than 0.15%. Material: naive CD4+ T cells sorted from blood. The source is a man aged 18 to 30 in good health. The CDR3 runs from the conserved cysteine through the conserved F or W. A D gene is named only where the DNA matches it firmly. Rows may omit the clone size; those that give it use once, few, many or a size class.

CASSQETNSNQPQHF	TGTGCCAGCAGCCAAGAGACAAATAGCAATCAGCCCCAGCATTTT	-	-	TRBV4-2	TRBJ1-5
CASGLGGTDTQYF	TGTGCCAGCGGCCTGGGAGGGACAGATACGCAGTATTTT	-	TRBD2	TRBV11-3	TRBJ2-3
CASSLGVQGGQETQYF	TGTGCCAGCAGCTTAGGGGTACAGGGGGGCCAAGAGACCCAGTACTTC	-	TRBD1	TRBV13	TRBJ2-5
CASSPGTSGGAGETQYF	TGCGCCAGCAGCCCCGGGACTAGCGGGGGGGCCGGGGAGACCCAGTACTTC	-	TRBD2	TRBV5-1	TRBJ2-5
CASSTGVEQYF	TGCGCCAGCAGTACAGGGGTAGAGCAGTACTTC	-	TRBD1	TRBV5-1	TRBJ2-7
CASNAGTVNTEAFF	TGTGCCAGCAATGCCGGGACAGTAAACACTGAAGCTTTCTTT	-	TRBD1	TRBV28	TRBJ1-1
CASSQVTGNYGYTF	TGTGCCAGCAGTCAGGTCACCGGTAACTATGGCTACACCTTC	-	-	TRBV2	TRBJ1-2
CASSVEYFNTGELFF	TGTGCCAGCAGCGTAGAGTACTTCAACACCGGGGAGCTGTTTTTT	-	-	TRBV9	TRBJ2-2
CAISSQGEHGYTF	TGTGCCATCTCTTCACAGGGGGAGCATGGCTACACCTTC	-	TRBD1	TRBV10-3	TRBJ1-2
CASSFVFGAGGHQPQHF	TGTGCCAGCAGTTTCGTCTTTGGGGCAGGGGGTCATCAGCCCCAGCATTTT	-	TRBD1	TRBV28	TRBJ1-5
CASSFYSGANVLTF	TGCGCCAGCAGCTTCTACTCTGGGGCCAACGTCCTGACTTTC	-	-	TRBV5-1	TRBJ2-6
CASKGDRVNTEAFF	TGCGCCAGCAAAGGGGACAGGGTGAACACTGAAGCTTTCTTT	-	TRBD1	TRBV10-2	TRBJ1-1
CASSLGVREKLFF	TGTGCCAGCAGCTTAGGGGTACGGGAAAAACTGTTTTTT	once	-	TRBV7-2	TRBJ1-4
CASSLWGQGNTEAFF	TGTGCCAGCAGCCTATGGGGACAGGGGAACACTGAAGCTTTCTTT	-	TRBD1	TRBV14	TRBJ1-1
CASSLRPDRRDGVYTF	TGCGCCAGCAGCTTACGACCCGACAGGAGGGATGGAGTCTACACCTTC	-	-	TRBV5-1	TRBJ1-2
CASSGETGRTGELFF	TGCGCCAGCAGTGGCGAGACAGGGAGGACCGGGGAGCTGTTTTTT	-	-	TRBV10-1	TRBJ2-2
CASSFLLSWAYEQYF	TGTGCCAGCAGCTTTCTCCTCTCCTGGGCCTACGAGCAGTACTTC	-	-	TRBV5-8	TRBJ2-7
CASVTGSRKLTRGYTF	TGTGCCAGCGTGACCGGGTCTCGAAAGTTAACCCGGGGCTACACCTTC	-	-	TRBV28	TRBJ1-2
CASRTGTGAYEQYF	TGTGCCAGCAGGACCGGGACAGGGGCCTACGAGCAGTACTTC	-	TRBD1	TRBV28	TRBJ2-7
CASSSQSSYNSPLHF	TGTGCCAGCAGTTCACAGAGCTCCTATAATTCACCCCTCCACTTT	-	-	TRBV28	TRBJ1-6
CASSLRAGGWNEQFF	TGTGCCAGCAGCTTGAGGGCGGGAGGGTGGAATGAGCAGTTCTTC	-	TRBD2	TRBV11-2	TRBJ2-1
CASSVGGETQYF	TGTGCCAGCAGTGTTGGGGGAGAGACCCAGTACTTC	-	-	TRBV2	TRBJ2-5
CASSFSGGSDTEAFF	TGTGCCAGCAGCTTTAGTGGGGGAAGTGACACTGAAGCTTTCTTT	-	-	TRBV6-6	TRBJ1-1
CASSFRDRGYNEQFF	TGTGCCAGCAGCTTCCGGGACAGGGGATACAATGAGCAGTTCTTC	-	TRBD1	TRBV11-2	TRBJ2-1
CASSMELAARSQYF	TGCGCCAGCAGTATGGAACTAGCTGCAAGATCCCAGTACTTC	-	-	TRBV10-2	TRBJ2-5
CASGSGTGSNQPQHF	TGTGCTAGTGGTTCTGGGACAGGGAGCAATCAGCCCCAGCATTTT	-	TRBD1	TRBV12-5	TRBJ1-5
CAISESENTEAFF	TGTGCCATCAGTGAGAGCGAAAACACTGAAGCTTTCTTT	-	-	TRBV10-3	TRBJ1-1
CASGLVAGELFF	TGTGCTAGTGGTTTGGTCGCCGGGGAGCTGTTTTTT	-	-	TRBV12-5	TRBJ2-2
CASSEFPFGASGTQYF	TGTGCCAGCAGCGAATTCCCTTTCGGGGCATCGGGTACGCAGTATTTT	-	-	TRBV7-3	TRBJ2-3
CASSRTGVGELFF	TGTGCCAGCAGTCGGACAGGGGTCGGGGAGCTGTTTTTT	-	TRBD1	TRBV5-8	TRBJ2-2
CTSSQLWTSGNRIITYEQYF	TGCACCAGCAGCCAACTCTGGACTAGCGGGAACAGGATTATTACCTACGAGCAGTACTTC	-	-	TRBV1	TRBJ2-7